The T cell receptor beta chain under discussion was sequenced for a study of blood T cell repertoires in COVID-19. Study in general: Acute and convalescent COVID-19 specimens originated in the United States, Italy and Spain. The cDNA or gDNA used as material had been derived from T cells, B-cell-depleted T cells, or PBMCs.

CDR1 and CDR2 from the germline V gene are MNHNY and SVGAGI (reference sequence). The CDR3 extends over 14 amino acids. The V end lost 2 bases, the J end lost 6 bases, and 14 bases lay between the germline ends. Source study methods: Reference gene primer amplification in the assay estimated nucleated cell counts. The assay was immunoSEQ multiplex PCR, and TCRdb's table has in-frame clones only and misses some. Clonal size and the V and J genes are those of that table, whereas D and trimming came from the DNA. The profile shows approximately 140,000 clones, around 87% of them singletons. The V and J genes are TRBV6-6 and TRBJ2-7; weak D call: TRBD2 (6 bases). The specimen was peripheral blood. This TCR was sampled from a woman aged 55-69 years with active or convalescent COVID-19. As DNA, the CDR3 is TGTGCCAGCAGTTACCCCCAAGGAGGGCCCGAGCAGTACTTC. Encoded protein: CASSYPQGGPEQYF.